The clone carrying this T cell receptor beta chain was counted ten times or more. The antigen is unknown. J lost 7 bases, V lost 3 bases, and 4 bases had no gene match. CDR3 length: 16 amino acids. From germline, CDR1 is MNHNS and CDR2 SASEGT. These data are taken from a study of OX40 agonist ivuxolimab in advanced cancers. Study-level points and caveats: Also present in some nonresponders was a low level of normalized T-cell clonal expansion.

Sequencing used immunoSEQ multiplex PCR; TCRdb keeps in-frame clones, though not all of them. The table has 65,000 to 70,000 clones, 75% to 80% seen once; the top ten hold more than 1.5%. Sequencing was performed on CD4+ or CD8+ T cells sorted from blood, taken in a trial of the OX40 agonist ivuxolimab. The TCR was taken from an adult with an advanced solid tumor such as melanoma, head and neck, liver or kidney cancer. V usage is TRBV6-1 and J usage is TRBJ2-2, with 14 bases identical to TRBD2. The CDR3 DNA follows: TGTGCCAGCAGTGAGACTAGCGGGAGGGCAAACGGGGAGCTGTTTTTT. Translation: CASSETSGRANGELFF.